The 31 T cell receptor beta chains given below trace back to one sample, sequenced in a study of blood T cell repertoires in COVID-19. Some clones are missing from TCRdb's copy, which holds only in-frame ones; the method was immunoSEQ multiplex PCR. The data contain roughly 290,000 clones, more than 65% of them seen just once; the ten biggest clones take up 15% to 18%. Sequences were obtained from peripheral blood. These receptors all come from a person aged 70 to 85 with COVID-19, enrolled during active disease.

The genes are TRBV7-9 and TRBJ2-2; 10 bases agree with TRBD2. The V and J ends lost 4 bases and 7 bases, in that order; junction bases with no gene match: 9. The CDR3 is made up of 16 amino acids. Germline CDR1 and CDR2: SEHNR and FQNEAQ (reference sequence). The CDR3 loop reads CASSSQREGLNGELFF. The CDR3 DNA follows: TGTGCCAGCAGCTCCCAGCGGGAGGGCCTTAACGGGGAGCTGTTTTTT.

The chain couples TRBV3-1 (or the pseudogene TRBV3-2) to TRBJ1-5, with TRBD1 matching over 8 bases. Germline V gives CDR1 LGHDT, CDR2 YNNKEL (reference sequence). V was clipped by 2 bases and J by 15 bases; unmatched bases: 9. CDR3 length: 13 residues. The CDR3 spells CASSQITGGYPHF. The CDR3 DNA follows: TGTGCCAGCAGCCAAATAACAGGGGGGTACCCGCATTTT.

V usage is TRBV5-1 and J usage is TRBJ1-4, with 7 bases that match TRBD1. Germline values: CDR1 SGHRS, CDR2 YFSETQ. CDR3 size: 15 residues. J lost 5 bases, V lost 0 bases, and 4 bases had no gene match. The CDR3 loop is CASSLAGTANEKLFF. The CDR3 DNA is TGCGCCAGCAGCTTGGCCGGGACAGCAAATGAAAAACTGTTTTTT. Full variable domain (remainder filled in from reference TRBV5-1 and TRBJ1-4): KAGVTQTPRYLIKTRGQQVTLSCSPISGHRSVSWYQQTPGQGLQFLFEYFSETQRNKGNFPGRFSGRQFSNSRSEMNVSTLELGDSALYLCASSLAGTANEKLFFGSGTQLSVL.

This clone was recorded only once. This rearrangement joins TRBV19 to TRBJ2-5, with TRBD1 matching over 11 bases. The V segment lost 5 bases and the J segment 4 bases; nucleotides outside the gene matches: 9. The CDR3 is made up of 16 amino acids. The germline V gene has CDR1 LNHDA and CDR2 SQIVND (reference sequence). The chain's CDR3 is CASSPLDRGRRETQYF. CDR3 bases: TGTGCCAGTAGTCCCTTGGACAGGGGGCGCCGAGAGACCCAGTACTTC.

V gene TRBV7-2 combines with J gene TRBJ2-1, with TRBD2 as a possible D gene (6 bases). From germline, CDR1 is SGHTA and CDR2 FQGNSA. The V end was cut by 3 bases, the J end by 6 bases, with 18 bases between. This CDR3 is built from 16 residues. CDR3 sequence: CASSFGFGTYFNEQFF. CDR3 nucleotide sequence: TGTGCCAGCAGCTTCGGTTTTGGGACTTATTTCAATGAGCAGTTCTTC.

The V and J genes are TRBV30 and TRBJ2-3, with 11 bases identical to TRBD2. Germline assignment: CDR1 GTSNPN and CDR2 SVGIG (reference sequence). The J segment lost 1 base and the V segment lost 5 bases, leaving 5 bases of the junction unmatched. CDR3 length: 15 amino acids. The CDR3 region is CAWGTSGKGTDTQYF. Here the CDR3 DNA reads TGTGCCTGGGGGACTAGCGGAAAAGGCACAGATACGCAGTATTTT.

The chain carries TRBV19 and TRBJ2-5; a weak D match, TRBD1 (6 bases). The CDR3 is made up of 16 amino acids. Germline-derived CDR1 and CDR2 are LNHDA and SQIVND (reference sequence). V lost 5 bases, J lost 4 bases, and 20 bases lay in between. The CDR3 nucleotides read TGTGCCAGTAGTTCCAAGGACAGACAGACCACAGAGACCCAGTACTTC. Amino acid sequence: CASSSKDRQTTETQYF.

The chain recombines TRBV7-2 with TRBJ2-7, with 11 bases identical to TRBD2. Germline values: CDR1 SGHTA, CDR2 FQGNSA. V was clipped by 5 bases and J by 4 bases; unmatched bases: 7. The CDR3 consists of 15 residues. CDR3 amino acids: CASSLSSGGKYEQYF. The CDR3, as DNA: TGTGCCAGCAGCCTTTCTAGCGGGGGGAAATACGAGCAGTACTTC.

V usage is TRBV10-3 and J usage is TRBJ1-4, with D unclear. CDR1 is ENHRY, CDR2 SYGVKD, per germline. Trimming cost V 0 bases and J 0 bases, with 11 bases left between them. CDR3 length equals 17 residues. In nucleotides, the CDR3 is TGTGCCATCAGTGAGTCCAGTGTATTATCAACTAATGAAAAACTGTTTTTT. Translated, it gives CAISESSVLSTNEKLFF.

V usage is TRBV2 and J usage is TRBJ1-2; a possible D gene is TRBD1 (6 bases). The CDR3 runs 16 residues. Trimming stripped 4 bases from V and 4 bases from J, with 19 bases between. The germline CDR1 and CDR2 sequences are SNHLY and FYNNEI. The CDR3 reads CASSVHPQQGSYGYTF. The CDR3, as DNA: TGTGCCAGCAGTGTACACCCACAACAGGGATCCTATGGCTACACCTTC.

This clone was seen only once. The gene calls are TRBV29-1 and TRBJ1-2; TRBD1 matches 8 bases. This CDR3 contains 13 residues. Trimming took 6 bases from V and 5 from J; bases not matched to a gene: 8. The germline gives CDR1 SQVTM, CDR2 ANQGSEA. The CDR3 DNA reads TGCAGCGTGCGGGACAGGCGGTCTTATGGCTACACCTTC. It codes for CSVRDRRSYGYTF.

The V gene is TRBV7-3, the J gene TRBJ2-7; TRBD1 aligns across 7 bases. The V and J ends lost 2 bases and 12 bases, in that order; junction bases with no gene match: 16. The CDR3 contains 15 residues. Germline-derived CDR1 and CDR2 are SGHTA and FQGTGA. In DNA form, the CDR3 reads TGTGCCAGCAGCTTAGGTTTAGCCGGGACAGACAAAAGGTACTTC. This translates into CASSLGLAGTDKRYF.

V is TRBV7-3 and J is TRBJ1-3; tentatively, D is TRBD1 (6 bases). Trimming took 2 bases from V and 0 from J, leaving 11 bases between them. CDR3 length: 16 residues. In germline, CDR1 is SGHTA, CDR2 FQGTGA. CDR3 loop: CASSLAGAFSGNTIYF. Written as DNA, the CDR3 is TGTGCCAGCAGCTTAGCGGGGGCCTTCTCTGGAAACACCATATATTTT.

The chain carries TRBV6-5 and TRBJ1-6, with D unresolved. Germline V gives CDR1 MNHEY, CDR2 SVGAGI. This CDR3 is built from 14 residues. V lost 7 bases and J lost 8, with 15 bases in between. CDR3 sequence reads: CASNARGNYSPLHF. The CDR3 nucleotides read TGTGCCAGCAACGCACGGGGTAATTATTCACCCCTCCACTTT.

The chain recombines TRBV7-9 with TRBJ2-1; 12 nucleotides agree with TRBD2. The CDR3 is 16 amino acids. Germline V lookup: CDR1 SEHNR, CDR2 FQNEAQ (reference sequence). Unmatched junction bases numbered 8, after V lost 5 bases and J lost 6 bases. The CDR3 DNA is TGTGCCAGCAGCATAGGACCGGGACTAGCGGGCAATGAGCAGTTCTTC. This gives the protein CASSIGPGLAGNEQFF. Full variable domain (missing parts from reference TRBV7-9 and TRBJ2-1): DTGVSQNPRHKITKRGQNVTFRCDPISEHNRLYWYRQTLGQGPEFLTYFQNEAQLEKSRLLSDRFSAERPKGSFSTLEIQRTEQGDSAMYLCASSIGPGLAGNEQFFGPGTRLTVL.

The V and J genes are TRBV2 and TRBJ2-1; 9 bases agree with TRBD1. V lost 2 bases and J lost 2; bases outside the gene matches: 4. The CDR3 totals 16 residues. Germline loops: CDR1 SNHLY, CDR2 FYNNEI. The CDR3 sequence: CASSEMGQGTYNEQFF. CDR3 nucleotide sequence: TGTGCCAGCAGTGAAATGGGACAGGGAACCTACAATGAGCAGTTCTTC.

CDR3 coding DNA: TGTGCCAGCAGCTTAAACTCACAGGACAGTACCCAGTACTTC. This translates into CASSLNSQDSTQYF. The rearrangement links TRBV7-2 to TRBJ2-5, with D possibly being TRBD1 (6 bases). In germline, CDR1 is SGHTA, CDR2 FQGNSA. The CDR3 spans 14 residues. The V and J ends lost 2 bases and 8 bases respectively, with 15 bases between them. The full variable domain, in which reference TRBV7-2 and TRBJ2-5 provide the parts outside the CDR3, is GAGVSQSPSNKVTEKGKDVELRCDPISGHTALYWYRQSLGQGLEFLIYFQGNSAPDKSGLPSDRFSAERTGGSVSTLTIQRTQQEDSAVYLCASSLNSQDSTQYFGPGTRLLVL.

J is TRBJ2-7 and V is TRBV3-1 (or the pseudogene TRBV3-2); D is perhaps TRBD2 (6 bases). The germline V gene has CDR1 LGHDT and CDR2 YNNKEL (reference sequence). The V gene lost 3 bases and the J gene lost 2 bases, with 11 bases spanning the gap. This CDR3 is built from 14 residues. DNA for the CDR3: TGTGCCAGCAGCCACGGAGGGAACACCTACGAGCAGTACTTC. It is translated as CASSHGGNTYEQYF.

The rearrangement uses TRBV5-4 and TRBJ2-7; a possible D gene is TRBD2 (5 bases). CDR3 length: 14 amino acids. V lost 4 bases and J lost 6, with 17 bases in between. Germline CDR1 reads SGHNT; CDR2 reads YYREEE (reference sequence). The CDR3 DNA reads TGTGCCAGCAGCGAGGGTATCGTATTAGGCGAGCAGTACTTC. Translated, it gives CASSEGIVLGEQYF.

V usage is TRBV6-1 and J usage is TRBJ1-4; D unclear. The ends were cut back, 3 bases at V and 8 bases at J, with 4 bases in the middle. The germline gives CDR1 MNHNS, CDR2 SASEGT. The CDR3 loop spans 11 amino acids. CDR3 in amino acids: CASSDAEKLFF. The CDR3 DNA reads TGTGCCAGCAGTGATGCGGAAAAACTGTTTTTT.

This chain joins TRBV25-1 and TRBJ1-2; D gene uncertain. The ends were cut back, 8 bases at V and 4 bases at J, with 11 bases in the middle. CDR3 length: 12 residues. The germline V gene has CDR1 MGHDK and CDR2 SYGVNS. The CDR3 region is CASREAAYGYTF. Here the CDR3 DNA reads TGTGCCAGCCGGGAGGCCGCCTATGGCTACACCTTC.

The CDR3 region has the DNA TGTGCCAGCAGTGGCAGGGAGGGTTTTTGGCTAGCGGGGGGCCCGGCCTACGAGCAGTACTTC. It translates to CASSGREGFWLAGGPAYEQYF. This chain connects TRBV2 to TRBJ2-7; 11 bases are shared with TRBD2. The junction had 22 bases not matched to a gene; V was cut back by 4 bases and J by 2 bases. Germline V gene lookup returns CDR1 SNHLY and CDR2 FYNNEI. The CDR3 loop spans 21 amino acids.

The CDR3 region has the DNA TGTGCCAGTAGTATCCCCCAGAGGGACTATGGCTACACCTTC. Its protein product is CASSIPQRDYGYTF. The rearrangement links TRBV19 to TRBJ1-2; D gene ambiguous. V lost 3 bases and J lost 3, with 11 bases in between. Germline loops: CDR1 LNHDA, CDR2 SQIVND (reference sequence). The CDR3 covers 14 residues.

The CDR3 coding sequence is TGTGCCAGCAGCCACAGGGGGACGCACACTGAAGCTTTCTTT. It is translated as CASSHRGTHTEAFF. This chain links TRBV28 with TRBJ1-1; 8 bases match TRBD1. The CDR3 is made up of 14 amino acids. Per the germline V gene, CDR1 is MDHEN and CDR2 is SYDVKM. The J segment lost 3 bases and the V segment lost 6 bases, leaving 6 bases of the junction unmatched.

The rearrangement uses TRBV7-2 and TRBJ1-4; D is unresolved. The CDR3 runs to 16 residues. Between the trimmed V and J ends, which lost 4 bases and 0 bases, there was a span of 12 bases. CDR1 is SGHTA, CDR2 FQGNSA, per germline. CDR3 nucleotides: TGTGCCAGCAGCTCCCGGCCGGGTCCAACTAATGAAAAACTGTTTTTT. Translating gives CASSSRPGPTNEKLFF.

V gene TRBV27 combines with J gene TRBJ2-3, with 14 bases matching TRBD2. The germline CDR1 and CDR2 sequences are MNHEY and SMNVEV (reference sequence). With 3 bases clipped from V and 4 bases from J, the junction kept 9 bases outside the gene matches. The CDR3 consists of 18 residues. CDR3 amino acids: CASSFFGLAGGGADTQYF. As DNA, the CDR3 is TGTGCCAGCAGTTTCTTTGGACTAGCGGGGGGAGGTGCAGATACGCAGTATTTT.

The chain uses TRBV7-9 and TRBJ2-1, with 14 bases fitting TRBD2. V shed 1 base, J shed 7 bases, and the junction held 6 bases outside the gene matches. This CDR3 spans 17 amino acids. Per germline, CDR1 SEHNR and CDR2 FQNEAQ (reference sequence). CDR3 amino acids: CASSLGTWTSGRNEQFF. For the CDR3, the DNA is TGTGCCAGCAGCTTAGGAACCTGGACTAGCGGGAGGAATGAGCAGTTCTTC.

The CDR3 sequence: CASSLGWGDYNEQFF. Written as DNA, the CDR3 is TGTGCCAGCTCACTTGGTTGGGGGGACTACAATGAGCAGTTCTTC. The rearrangement joins TRBV18 to TRBJ2-1; D is perhaps TRBD2 (6 bases). Deletions cut 4 bases from V and 3 bases from J, with 13 bases between. This CDR3 contains 15 residues. The germline V gene encodes CDR1 KGHSH and CDR2 LQKENI.

In DNA, the CDR3 is TGCGCCAGCAGCTGGACACAGGGGGCAGAGACCCAGTACTTC. Translated, it gives CASSWTQGAETQYF. The chain is built from TRBV5-1 and TRBJ2-5, with 9 bases matching TRBD1. The V gene end was trimmed by 3 bases and the J gene end by 4 bases; junction bases not matched to a gene: 4. The germline V gene has CDR1 SGHRS and CDR2 YFSETQ. This CDR3 has 14 amino acids.

V and J are TRBV7-2 and TRBJ2-2, with 8 bases fitting TRBD2. The CDR3 length is 16 residues. Germline CDR1 SGHTA, CDR2 FQGNSA. V dropped 1 base and J dropped 9; count of bases not matched to a gene: 10. The CDR3 loop reads CASSLVAGGPPRELFF. CDR3 sequence (DNA): TGTGCCAGCAGCTTAGTGGCGGGGGGTCCCCCCCGGGAGCTGTTTTTT.

The rearrangement links TRBV6-5 to TRBJ1-2; possibly TRBD1 for D (6 bases). Trimming cost V 7 bases and J 6 bases, with 12 bases left between them. CDR3 length: 12 amino acids. Germline loops: CDR1 MNHEY, CDR2 SVGAGI. The CDR3 spells CASTKGGDGYTF. In DNA, the CDR3 is TGTGCCAGCACTAAAGGGGGGGATGGCTACACCTTC.